These 27 T cell receptor beta chains were sequenced from one sample in a study of identical twins. TCRdb re-called the 5' RACE reads with MiXCR, one entry per CDR3 protein. This repertoire shows approximately 240,000 distinct CDR3 sequences, around 15% found once; its top ten account for 7% to 9%. Source material: memory (CD45RO+) T cells sorted from blood. The receptors originated from a woman between 18 and 29 years old in good health.

Only a few counts were recorded for this clonotype. This sequence joins TRBV2 and TRBJ2-1, with 8 bases matching TRBD2. CDR1 and CDR2 (germline): SNHLY, FYNNEI. V was pared by 6 bases and J by 10 bases, with 14 bases of the junction left unmatched. This CDR3 is built from 15 residues. DNA of the CDR3: TGTGCCAGCAGAAGGGGGGGACTAGGGGATGGAGAGCAGTTCTTC. This translates into CASRRGGLGDGEQFF.

This clonotype was recorded many times. V usage is TRBV12-3 or TRBV12-4 and J usage is TRBJ1-2; possible D gene TRBD1, 6 bases. The CDR3 has 14 residues. V was trimmed by 4 bases and J by 5 bases, leaving 14 bases between them. The CDR3 loop reads CASSSPRGNYGYTF. The CDR3 DNA follows: TGTGCCAGCAGTTCGCCCAGGGGTAATTATGGCTACACCTTC.

This clonotype was recorded at least ten times. The chain couples TRBV20-1 to TRBJ2-1, with D unclear. This CDR3 has 14 residues. Per the germline V gene, CDR1 is DFQATT and CDR2 is SNEGSKA (reference sequence). The V and J ends lost 0 bases and 3 bases respectively, with 9 bases between them. The CDR3 DNA reads as TGCAGTGCTAGAGATTATGCTAGCTACAATGAGCAGTTCTTC. This sequence encodes CSARDYASYNEQFF.

This chain links TRBV5-1 with TRBJ2-5; TRBD2 is a possible D gene (6 bases). Germline lookup yields CDR1 SGHRS and CDR2 YFSETQ. The germline V and J ends were trimmed by 5 bases and 5 bases, with 16 bases remaining between them. CDR3 size: 14 residues. CDR3 bases: TGCGCCAGCAGTCCACTAGCTAGTAAGGAGACCCAGTACTTC. Its translation is CASSPLASKETQYF.

This clonotype showed up just a few times. This chain links TRBV5-1 with TRBJ1-6; D is uncertain. Germline V gene sequence: CDR1 SGHRS, CDR2 YFSETQ. Trimming cost V 0 bases and J 6 bases, with 19 bases left between them. The CDR3 is made up of 18 amino acids. The CDR3 DNA is TGCGCCAGCAGCTTGGCCCCGGGTGGAGGTTTTCGTAATTCACCCCTCCACTTT. It specifies CASSLAPGGGFRNSPLHF.

This chain joins TRBV3-1 and TRBJ1-3; no definite D call. In germline, CDR1 is LGHDT, CDR2 YNNKEL (reference sequence). The V gene lost 1 base and the J gene lost 4 bases, with 5 bases spanning the gap. The CDR3 length is 13 residues. The CDR3 here is CASSQVLGNTIYF. The CDR3 region has the DNA TGTGCCAGCAGCCAAGTACTGGGAAACACCATATATTTT.

The V and J genes are TRBV5-1 and TRBJ1-2; D remains ambiguous. The CDR3 is 11 amino acids. Trimming shortened V by 5 bases and J by 4 bases, and 6 bases separated the two germline ends. Germline V gene lookup returns CDR1 SGHRS and CDR2 YFSETQ. The CDR3 nucleotides read TGCGCCAGCAGGGACGTCTATGGCTACACCTTC. It translates to CASRDVYGYTF.

This clonotype was counted between two and nine times. The chain is built from TRBV6-5 and TRBJ2-2; a weak D match, TRBD1 (5 bases). Between the trimmed V and J ends, which lost 0 bases and 8 bases, there was a span of 16 bases. This CDR3 comprises 16 residues. Per germline, CDR1 MNHEY and CDR2 SVGAGI. In DNA, the CDR3 is TGTGCCAGCAGTTACTCGAGGTCAGGGTTTTCGGGGGAGCTGTTTTTT. Protein sequence: CASSYSRSGFSGELFF.

The chain couples TRBV9 to TRBJ2-3; either TRBD1 or TRBD2 may supply D (6 bases each). CDR1 and CDR2 (germline): SGDLS, YYNGEE. Trimming cost V 8 bases and J 0 bases, with 13 bases left between them. CDR3 length: 14 amino acids. The CDR3: CARTLGGSTDTQYF. The CDR3 region has the DNA TGTGCCAGAACCTTAGGGGGGAGCACAGATACGCAGTATTTT.

This chain links TRBV20-1 with TRBJ2-7; TRBD2 matches 11 bases. CDR3 size: 16 residues. Per the germline V gene, CDR1 is DFQATT and CDR2 is SNEGSKA (reference sequence). The trim removed 2 bases at V and 6 bases at J, leaving 12 bases unmatched. CDR3 sequence: CSARPPSGGPSGEQYF. The CDR3 DNA follows: TGCAGTGCTAGACCCCCTAGCGGGGGGCCCAGCGGCGAGCAGTACTTC.

The chain joins TRBV12-3 or TRBV12-4 to TRBJ2-5; tentative D call: TRBD2 (5 bases). Trimming removed 3 bases from V and 4 bases from J, with 18 bases in between. The CDR3 totals 16 residues. DNA of the CDR3: TGTGCCAGCAGTTTCCCCGCGGGTGTAGGTGGAGAGACCCAGTACTTC. It translates to CASSFPAGVGGETQYF.

The V gene is TRBV6-1, the J gene TRBJ1-6; 10 bases line up with TRBD1. Germline CDR1 reads MNHNS; CDR2 reads SASEGT. V lost 6 bases and J lost 5; bases outside the gene matches: 13. CDR3 length: 18 amino acids. CDR3 residues: CASRTGTGAADDNSPLHF. The CDR3 nucleotides are TGTGCCAGCAGAACCGGGACAGGGGCCGCGGATGATAATTCACCCCTCCACTTT.

The J gene is TRBJ1-3, the V gene TRBV6-1; no clear D. Trimming shortened V by 1 base and J by 5 bases, and 9 bases separated the two germline ends. Germline CDR1 is MNHNS and CDR2 is SASEGT. There are 14 residues in the CDR3. The CDR3 bases are TGTGCCAGCAGTGAAGGGTCACTTAGAAACACCATATATTTT. Amino acid sequence: CASSEGSLRNTIYF.

The table lists this clonotype with many counts. The V gene is TRBV20-1, the J gene TRBJ2-5; D may be TRBD2 (7 bases). Trimming cost V 6 bases and J 5 bases, with 16 bases left between them. This CDR3 spans 13 amino acids. The V gene's germline CDR1 is DFQATT and CDR2 SNEGSKA (reference sequence). CDR3 DNA sequence: TGCAGTGCAAGGGGGGGGGTAGGGGAGACCCAGTACTTC. Translated, it gives CSARGGVGETQYF.

The chain carries TRBV6-5 and TRBJ2-7, with TRBD2 identical over 9 bases. In germline, CDR1 is MNHEY, CDR2 SVGAGI. V gave up 5 bases and J gave up 3 bases; unmatched junction bases: 5. The CDR3 is 14 amino acids. CDR3 sequence: CASSKSTSGYEQYF. As DNA, the CDR3 is TGTGCCAGCAGTAAATCGACTAGCGGCTACGAGCAGTACTTC.

This clonotype has ten or more counts. Written as DNA, the CDR3 is TGTGCCAGCCGGGAGGGGTCCCAGTTCTACAATGAGCAGTTCTTC. This gives the protein CASREGSQFYNEQFF. The genes are TRBV27 and TRBJ2-1; 8 positions match TRBD2. Per germline, CDR1 MNHEY and CDR2 SMNVEV (reference sequence). V shed 8 bases, J shed 3 bases, and the junction held 9 bases outside the gene matches. The CDR3 runs 15 residues.

CDR3 loop: CASSLSPDKPYGYTF. CDR3 bases: TGTGCCAGCAGCTTATCCCCAGATAAACCCTATGGCTACACCTTC. V gene TRBV5-6 combines with J gene TRBJ1-2; D is unclear. The CDR3 has 15 amino acids. The germline V gene encodes CDR1 SGHDT and CDR2 YYEEEE. Trimming removed 2 bases at V and 4 bases at J, with 15 bases between.

The rearrangement uses TRBV6-2 or TRBV6-3 and TRBJ2-7, with 12 positions matching TRBD2. V shed 6 bases, J shed 5 bases, and the junction held 5 bases outside the gene matches. The CDR3 contains 14 residues. Germline V gene data show CDR1 as MNHEY and CDR2 as SVGEGT. The CDR3 spells CASRRLAGDDEQYF. DNA of the CDR3: TGTGCCAGCAGACGACTAGCGGGAGACGACGAGCAGTACTTC.

This clonotype has a handful of counts. This chain uses TRBV7-9 with TRBJ2-1, with D perhaps matching TRBD1 or TRBD2 (6 bases each). The CDR3 has 17 residues. V was trimmed by 4 bases and J by 0 bases, leaving 16 bases between them. CDR1 and CDR2 (germline): SEHNR, FQNEAQ (reference sequence). CDR3 nucleotides: TGTGCCAGCAGCTCACCCGGAGGGACACGCTCCTACAATGAGCAGTTCTTC. Residues: CASSSPGGTRSYNEQFF. Drawing the rest from reference TRBV7-9 and TRBJ2-1, the complete variable domain is DTGVSQNPRHKITKRGQNVTFRCDPISEHNRLYWYRQTLGQGPEFLTYFQNEAQLEKSRLLSDRFSAERPKGSFSTLEIQRTEQGDSAMYLCASSSPGGTRSYNEQFFGPGTRLTVL.

This clonotype was seen a single time. The chain recombines TRBV4-3 with TRBJ1-2; 8 bases fit TRBD1. Trimming removed 7 bases from V and 6 bases from J; junction bases left unmatched: 10. This CDR3 region has 14 residues. CDR1 LGHNA and CDR2 YSLEER come from the germline V gene. The CDR3 DNA reads as TGCGCCAGCAAGAAAAGACAGGGGCTACATGGCTACACCTTC. Encoded protein: CASKKRQGLHGYTF.

The gene calls are TRBV6-5 and TRBJ1-5; the D gene is possibly TRBD1 (5 bases). CDR1 and CDR2 (germline): MNHEY, SVGAGI. V gave up 0 bases and J gave up 2 bases, with 8 bases separating them. The CDR3 is made up of 15 amino acids. As DNA, the CDR3 is TGTGCCAGCAGTTACTCGAGACAGCGCAATCAGCCCCAGCATTTT. Translated: CASSYSRQRNQPQHF.

J is TRBJ2-5 and V is TRBV11-2, with 8 bases fitting TRBD2. The CDR3 consists of 14 residues. V shed 5 bases and J 7 bases; nucleotides not matched to a gene: 9. Germline CDR1 SGHAT, CDR2 FQNNGV. The CDR3 DNA follows: TGTGCCAGCAGCCTAGCGGGTTACGCCCCGACCCAGTACTTC. Its protein product is CASSLAGYAPTQYF.

The sample holds a few counts of this clonotype. This rearrangement joins TRBV5-1 to TRBJ1-2; D possibly corresponds to TRBD1 (5 bases). Germline V gene data show CDR1 as SGHRS and CDR2 as YFSETQ. This CDR3 contains 14 residues. V lost 3 bases and J 5 bases, leaving 14 bases between the germline ends. Here the CDR3 DNA reads TGCGCCAGCAGCTCCGCCACAGGTAGTTATGGCTACACCTTC. Translation gives CASSSATGSYGYTF.

In this sample, this clonotype turned up many times. V gene TRBV5-1 combines with J gene TRBJ2-1, with TRBD2 matching 11 bases. The CDR3 contains 15 residues. V trimming: 4 bases; J trimming: 7 bases; junction bases outside the gene matches: 7. The germline V gene encodes CDR1 SGHRS and CDR2 YFSETQ. For the CDR3, the DNA is TGCGCCAGCAGCCTAGCGGGGGGAGTAAGGAATGAGCAGTTCTTC. Translated, it gives CASSLAGGVRNEQFF.

This clonotype was observed many times. The chain recombines TRBV15 with TRBJ2-5; 7 positions agree with TRBD2. The V gene's germline CDR1 is LNHNV and CDR2 YYDKDF (reference sequence). V lost 5 bases and J lost 5; bases outside the gene matches: 8. The CDR3 runs to 14 residues. The chain's CDR3 is CATSQAGVRETQYF. CDR3 in DNA: TGTGCCACCAGCCAGGCGGGAGTGAGGGAGACCCAGTACTTC.

V and J are TRBV29-1 and TRBJ1-1; D is undetermined. The V and J ends lost 3 bases and 1 base respectively, with 9 bases between them. This CDR3 is 13 amino acids long. CDR1 is SQVTM, CDR2 ANQGSEA, per germline. The CDR3 protein is CSVDAETNTEAFF. The CDR3, as DNA: TGCAGCGTTGACGCGGAGACGAACACTGAAGCTTTCTTT.

J is TRBJ2-3 and V is TRBV5-1; 9 nucleotides match TRBD1. The CDR3 has 15 residues. V gave up 4 bases and J gave up 4 bases; unmatched junction bases: 7. Germline lookup yields CDR1 SGHRS and CDR2 YFSETQ. CDR3 nucleotides: TGCGCCAGCAGCAACCCACAGGGGGCTCCAGATACGCAGTATTTT. Translation gives CASSNPQGAPDTQYF.